Below are 28 T cell receptor beta chains sequenced from a single sample in a study of shared T cell receptors in the human thymus (dated by TCRdb to about 2021). Library preparation employed the immunoSEQ multiplex PCR assay. The table comes from immuneACCESS by way of TCRdb, which keeps in-frame sequences with V and J called. Part of the clones is missing from these tables; in studies checked, under half for an unresolved V gene and the rest for unknown reasons. The sample data list about 660,000 clones, and 70% to 90% of these were observed just once. Together, the top ten hold 0.0085% to 0.012% of the sample. This sample was shared with a second study, whose subject was human thymus T cells.

Sequencing input: thymocytes. Source of these receptors: a boy younger than two with a congenital heart defect. Donor details come from another sample of the same person, matched by shared clones.

The gene calls are TRBV6-5 and TRBJ2-1; 7 nucleotides line up with TRBD2. Trimming at V came to 6 bases and at J to 6 bases, leaving 11 bases not matched to a gene. CDR3 length: 15 amino acids. Germline CDR1 is MNHEY and CDR2 is SVGAGI. CDR3 residues: CASSPGTTSGNEQFF. The CDR3 bases are TGTGCCAGCAGCCCCGGGACTACCTCCGGCAATGAGCAGTTCTTC.

The rearrangement uses TRBV14 and TRBJ2-1; D unresolved. Trimming stripped 1 base from V and 6 bases from J, with 7 bases between. The CDR3 has 13 amino acids. Germline V CDR1 and CDR2: SGHDN, FVKESK. CDR3 coding DNA: TGTGCCAGCAGCCAAGGGTCCAGCAATGAGCAGTTCTTC. Translating it yields CASSQGSSNEQFF.

The genes are TRBV4-3 and TRBJ2-3, with 8 bases fitting TRBD2. The CDR3 has 15 residues. The trim removed 3 bases at V and 5 bases at J, leaving 7 bases unmatched. The V gene's germline CDR1 is LGHNA and CDR2 YSLEER. CDR3 nucleotides: TGCGCCAGCAGCCACCTTAGCGGGACTAGAGATACGCAGTATTTT. Translated: CASSHLSGTRDTQYF.

The CDR3 nucleotides are TGTGCCAGCAGCCCTACTTCCAGGGGGACAGGCATCTCCTACGAGCAGTACTTC. It specifies CASSPTSRGTGISYEQYF. This sequence joins TRBV5-6 and TRBJ2-5; 8 positions match TRBD1. Gene TRBJ2-7 matches the end of the DNA better, so the J call may be wrong. The length of the CDR3 is 18 residues. CDR1 and CDR2 from the germline V gene are SGHDT and YYEEEE.

In nucleotides, the CDR3 is TGTGCCAGTGCCAGACAGGAAATAGCTGGGGCCAACGTCCTGACTTTC. Its translation: CASARQEIAGANVLTF. The chain recombines TRBV19 with TRBJ2-6; perhaps TRBD1 as D (6 bases). This CDR3 contains 16 residues. With 8 bases removed from V and 2 bases from J, the gap between germline ends came to 16 bases. Looked up from germline, CDR1 is LNHDA and CDR2 is SQIVND (reference sequence). Drawing the rest from reference TRBV19 and TRBJ2-6, the complete variable domain is DGGITQSPKYLFRKEGQNVTLSCEQNLNHDAMYWYRQDPGQGLRLIYYSQIVNDFQKGDIAEGYSVSREKKESFPLTVTSAQKNPTAFYLCASARQEIAGANVLTFGAGSRLTVL.

This chain joins TRBV25-1 and TRBJ2-1; TRBD1 aligns across 9 bases. The CDR3 is made up of 17 amino acids. J lost 7 bases, V lost 2 bases, and 12 bases had no gene match. The germline CDR1 and CDR2 sequences are MGHDK and SYGVNS. CDR3 amino acids: CASSERGWDRAGNEQFF. CDR3 bases: TGTGCCAGCAGTGAAAGAGGATGGGACAGGGCTGGGAATGAGCAGTTCTTC.

This clone was found once. J is TRBJ1-1 and V is TRBV9, with D possibly TRBD1 on 6 matching bases. Germline values: CDR1 SGDLS, CDR2 YYNGEE. V was shortened by 4 bases and J by 3 bases, with 16 bases between the two germline ends. This CDR3 contains 15 residues. The CDR3 nucleotides are TGTGCCAGCAGCTCAAGATGGGGGCTTGACACTGAAGCTTTCTTT. This sequence encodes CASSSRWGLDTEAFF.

The CDR3 spells CSAHRGLEAFF. The CDR3 nucleotides are TGCAGTGCTCATAGGGGACTTGAAGCTTTCTTT. The chain couples TRBV20-1 to TRBJ1-1; maybe TRBD1 (5 bases). This CDR3 region has 11 residues. Between the trimmed V and J ends, which lost 5 bases and 7 bases, there was a span of 11 bases. Germline lookup yields CDR1 DFQATT and CDR2 SNEGSKA (reference sequence).

The DNA for the CDR3 is TGTGCCAGCAGCGAGGTTTGGCACCCATTTAACTATGGCTACACCTTC. It codes for CASSEVWHPFNYGYTF. The chain employs TRBV7-2 and TRBJ1-2, with unresolved D. V lost 5 bases and J 1 base, leaving 17 bases between the germline ends. This CDR3 spans 16 amino acids. CDR1 is SGHTA and CDR2 is FQGNSA in the germline V gene.

The rearrangement uses TRBV7-9 and TRBJ2-5, with D possibly matching TRBD1 (5 bases). Germline loops: CDR1 SEHNR, CDR2 FQNEAQ (reference sequence). The CDR3 is 14 amino acids. V was shortened by 2 bases and J by 2 bases, with 9 bases between the two germline ends. CDR3 nucleotide sequence: TGTGCCAGCAGCTTACCAGGGATACAAGAGACCCAGTACTTC. Translation: CASSLPGIQETQYF.

Comments on this clone: Mismatch with germline at one junction end may stem from a read error. The V and J genes are TRBV7-9 and TRBJ2-7, with D possibly matching TRBD1 (5 bases). The V gene's germline CDR1 is SEHNR and CDR2 FQNEAQ (reference sequence). This CDR3 is built from 11 residues. CDR3 DNA sequence: TGTGCCAGCAGCTTCCTGCAGGGCCAATCCTTC. Translation: CASSFLQGQSF.

This chain links TRBV15 with TRBJ2-7; a weak D match, TRBD1 (6 bases). The CDR3 has 17 amino acids. V was shortened by 0 bases and J by 4 bases, with 19 bases between the two germline ends. Germline-derived CDR1 and CDR2 are LNHNV and YYDKDF (reference sequence). In DNA form, the CDR3 reads TGTGCCACCAGCAGAGATCCTAGACAGGAGGTCGAATACGAGCAGTACTTC. It yields the protein CATSRDPRQEVEYEQYF.

This rearrangement joins TRBV30 to TRBJ1-5, with 11 bases fitting TRBD1. The CDR3 has 19 residues. V lost 4 bases and J lost 1; bases outside the gene matches: 15. Germline lookup yields CDR1 GTSNPN and CDR2 SVGIG (reference sequence). Here the CDR3 DNA reads TGTGCCTGGACTCGCGGGACAGGGGGTTCATATGGGAGCAATCAGCCCCAGCATTTT. This encodes CAWTRGTGGSYGSNQPQHF.

V and J are TRBV30 and TRBJ1-1; D remains ambiguous. The germline V gene encodes CDR1 GTSNPN and CDR2 SVGIG (reference sequence). The CDR3 has 13 residues. With 0 bases removed from V and 6 bases from J, the gap between germline ends came to 11 bases. The CDR3 spells CAWSVQWVPEAFF. CDR3 bases: TGTGCCTGGAGTGTACAGTGGGTGCCTGAAGCTTTCTTT.

The J gene is TRBJ2-1, the V gene TRBV12-5; TRBD2 matches 15 bases. This CDR3 has 19 amino acids. V was pared by 1 base and J by 10 bases, with 14 bases of the junction left unmatched. Germline CDR1 and CDR2: LGHNT and FRNRAP. CDR3 sequence: CASGLGTSGRATGLEEQFF. The CDR3 nucleotides are TGTGCTAGTGGTTTGGGGACTAGCGGGAGGGCCACGGGGTTGGAGGAGCAGTTCTTC.

This clone has just a few counts. The chain links TRBV2 to TRBJ1-5; D uncertain. This CDR3 has 15 amino acids. Trimming took 5 bases from V and 0 from J, leaving 11 bases between them. Germline CDR1 SNHLY, CDR2 FYNNEI. CDR3 DNA: TGTGCCAGCAGTCCGGAGGTCCATAGCAATCAGCCCCAGCATTTT. Protein product: CASSPEVHSNQPQHF.

The table lists this clone with a few counts. The V call is TRBV9, the J call TRBJ2-7; 7 bases line up with TRBD2. Germline V gives CDR1 SGDLS, CDR2 YYNGEE. There are 16 residues in the CDR3. The junction had 18 bases not matched to a gene; V was cut back by 5 bases and J by 7 bases. This CDR3 is CASSAHASGPIREQYF. The CDR3 region has the DNA TGTGCCAGCAGTGCCCATGCTAGCGGCCCAATCCGGGAGCAGTACTTC.

This chain joins TRBV11-3 and TRBJ2-5, with TRBD1 matching over 8 bases. V trimming: 5 bases; J trimming: 2 bases; junction bases outside the gene matches: 4. In germline, CDR1 is SGHNT, CDR2 YENEEA. The CDR3 runs 14 residues. The CDR3, as DNA: TGTGCCAGCAGCGAAGGACAGGGTCAAGAGACCCAGTACTTC. Amino acids: CASSEGQGQETQYF.

The chain recombines TRBV11-2 with TRBJ2-7; 12 bases match TRBD2. This CDR3 is built from 16 residues. Germline trimming cut 5 bases from V and 1 base from J; bases unmatched to any gene: 6. CDR1 and CDR2 from the germline V gene are SGHAT and FQNNGV. The DNA of the CDR3 is TGTGCCAGCAGCCCCGGGACTAGCGGGCGGTCCTACGAGCAGTACTTC. The encoded protein is CASSPGTSGRSYEQYF.

This chain joins TRBV7-2 and TRBJ2-1; TRBD2 matches 9 bases. With 5 bases clipped from V and 0 bases from J, the junction kept 8 bases outside the gene matches. The CDR3 is made up of 17 amino acids. Germline V gene data show CDR1 as SGHTA and CDR2 as FQGNSA. The CDR3 here is CASSPWREGRSYNEQFF. The CDR3 DNA follows: TGTGCCAGCAGCCCCTGGCGGGAGGGTCGCTCCTACAATGAGCAGTTCTTC.

The CDR3 region is CASSLSGPGTDTQYF. CDR3 DNA sequence: TGTGCCAGCAGCCTAAGCGGGCCAGGAACAGATACGCAGTATTTT. The chain carries TRBV11-3 and TRBJ2-3, with TRBD2 as a possible D gene (6 bases). CDR3 length equals 15 residues. V gave up 5 bases and J gave up 3 bases, with 15 bases separating them. Germline-derived CDR1 and CDR2 are SGHNT and YENEEA.

The chain couples TRBV30 to TRBJ1-6, with 7 nucleotides matching TRBD1. Germline loops: CDR1 GTSNPN, CDR2 SVGIG (reference sequence). The V segment lost 7 bases and the J segment 7 bases; nucleotides outside the gene matches: 16. This CDR3 is built from 16 residues. DNA for the CDR3: TGTGCCTCCGAGGGAGAGGGGGCGCGGAAAAATTCACCCCTCCACTTT. Amino acids: CASEGEGARKNSPLHF.

This clone was seen once. This chain joins TRBV5-1 and TRBJ2-1; D is possibly TRBD2 (6 bases). Trimming left V 4 bases short and J 5 bases short, with 22 bases between. The CDR3 consists of 17 residues. Germline CDR1 is SGHRS and CDR2 is YFSETQ. In DNA, the CDR3 is TGCGCCAGCAGCGTTCCCTCTTCTGCCGGGAGAAACAATGAGCAGTTCTTC. This translates into CASSVPSSAGRNNEQFF.

The chain joins TRBV27 to TRBJ2-7; 8 positions agree with TRBD2. Unmatched junction bases numbered 14, after V lost 4 bases and J lost 3 bases. The V gene's germline CDR1 is MNHEY and CDR2 SMNVEV (reference sequence). The CDR3 consists of 17 residues. The CDR3 spells CASSWDSGARDHYEQYF. The CDR3 coding sequence is TGTGCCAGCAGTTGGGATAGCGGGGCCCGCGACCACTACGAGCAGTACTTC.

V is TRBV28 and J is TRBJ2-7, with TRBD2 identical over 8 bases. The germline V gene encodes CDR1 MDHEN and CDR2 SYDVKM. The CDR3 has 15 residues. Losses at the gene ends were 4 bases for V and 5 bases for J; bases not matched to a gene: 10. The CDR3 sequence: CASSSGRGGLDEQYF. The CDR3 DNA reads TGTGCCAGCAGTTCCGGTCGCGGGGGGCTGGACGAGCAGTACTTC.

The chain couples TRBV15 to TRBJ1-3; possibly TRBD1 for D (5 bases). The V gene's germline CDR1 is LNHNV and CDR2 YYDKDF (reference sequence). Trimming removed 4 bases from V and 5 bases from J, with 12 bases in between. The CDR3 runs 14 residues. The CDR3 loop is CATSKAGLRNTIYF. The CDR3 DNA sequence: TGTGCCACCAGCAAAGCGGGACTCCGAAACACCATATATTTT.

The gene calls are TRBV7-2 and TRBJ2-7; D not resolved. CDR3 length: 11 amino acids. Trimming stripped 2 bases from V and 6 bases from J, with 5 bases between. Germline V gene sequence: CDR1 SGHTA, CDR2 FQGNSA. The CDR3 region is CASSLYREQYF. DNA of the CDR3: TGTGCCAGCAGCTTATATCGCGAGCAGTACTTC.

The rearrangement joins TRBV28 to TRBJ2-1; the match to TRBD1 covers 10 bases. The CDR3 runs to 14 residues. The germline V gene has CDR1 MDHEN and CDR2 SYDVKM. Trimming removed 7 bases from V and 13 bases from J; junction bases left unmatched: 13. The CDR3 reads CASNYKTGGSGQFF. The CDR3 coding sequence is TGTGCCAGCAATTATAAGACAGGGGGCTCCGGACAGTTCTTC. Using reference TRBV28 and TRBJ2-1 for the parts outside the CDR3, the full variable domain is DVKVTQSSRYLVKRTGEKVFLECVQDMDHENMFWYRQDPGLGLRLIYFSYDVKMKEKGDIPEGYSVSREKKERFSLILESASTNQTSMYLCASNYKTGGSGQFFGPGTRLTVL.